This T cell receptor (beta chain) originates from a study of blood T cell repertoires in COVID-19. Study at large: The samples span acute and convalescent COVID-19 from the United States, Italy and Spain. Sample material is recorded as cDNA or gDNA derived from T cells, B-cell-depleted T cells, or PBMCs.

Trimming shortened V by 6 bases and J by 10 bases, and 16 bases separated the two germline ends. The germline V gene has CDR1 SQVTM and CDR2 ANQGSEA. The CDR3 contains 12 residues. Measured with immunoSEQ multiplex PCR; TCRdb has only the in-frame clones, and not every one. This table has tens of thousands of clones, 82% appearing once. The gene calls are TRBV29-1 and TRBJ1-5; D perhaps matches TRBD1 (5 bases). Sample: peripheral blood. The clonotype originates from a human donor with acute or convalescent COVID-19. The donor label of this sample is uncertain. The CDR3 reads CSVVQGRGPQHF. CDR3 DNA sequence: TGCAGCGTCGTTCAAGGAAGGGGCCCCCAGCATTTT.